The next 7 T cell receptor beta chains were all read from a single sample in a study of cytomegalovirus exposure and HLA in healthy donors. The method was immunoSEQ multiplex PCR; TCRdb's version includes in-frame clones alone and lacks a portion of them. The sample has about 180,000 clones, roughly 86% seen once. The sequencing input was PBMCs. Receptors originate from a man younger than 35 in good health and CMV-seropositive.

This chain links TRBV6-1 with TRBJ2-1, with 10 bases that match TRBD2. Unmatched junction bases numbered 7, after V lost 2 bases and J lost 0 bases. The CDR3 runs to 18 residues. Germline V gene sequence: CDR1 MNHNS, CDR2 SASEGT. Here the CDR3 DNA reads TGTGCCAGCAGTGAACTAGCGGGAGTTACGAGCTCCTACAATGAGCAGTTCTTC. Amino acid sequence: CASSELAGVTSSYNEQFF.

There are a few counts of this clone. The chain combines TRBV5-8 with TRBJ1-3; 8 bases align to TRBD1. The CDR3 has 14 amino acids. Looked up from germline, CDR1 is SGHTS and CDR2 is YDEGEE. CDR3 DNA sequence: TGTGGCGGCAGGGGGCCCGACTCTGGAAACACCATATATTTT. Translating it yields CGGRGPDSGNTIYF.

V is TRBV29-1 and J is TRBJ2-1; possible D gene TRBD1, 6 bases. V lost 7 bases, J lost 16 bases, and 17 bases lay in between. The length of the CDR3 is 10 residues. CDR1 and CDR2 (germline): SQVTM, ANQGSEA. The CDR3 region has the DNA TGCAGCGCCCAGGGGCCCCCACAATTCTTC. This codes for CSAQGPPQFF.

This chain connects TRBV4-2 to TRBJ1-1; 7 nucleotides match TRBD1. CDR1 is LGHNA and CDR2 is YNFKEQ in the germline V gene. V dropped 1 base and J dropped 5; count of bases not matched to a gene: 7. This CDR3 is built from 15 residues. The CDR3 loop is CASSQGGQGETEAFF. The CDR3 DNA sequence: TGTGCCAGCAGCCAAGGGGGGCAGGGGGAGACTGAAGCTTTCTTT.

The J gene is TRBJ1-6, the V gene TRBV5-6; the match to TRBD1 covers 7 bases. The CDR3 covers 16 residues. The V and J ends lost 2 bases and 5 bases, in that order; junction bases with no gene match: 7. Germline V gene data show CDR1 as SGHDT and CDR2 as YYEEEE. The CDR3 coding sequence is TGTGCCAGCAGCTTTCCGGGACAGCAAGATAATTCACCCCTCCACTTT. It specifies CASSFPGQQDNSPLHF.

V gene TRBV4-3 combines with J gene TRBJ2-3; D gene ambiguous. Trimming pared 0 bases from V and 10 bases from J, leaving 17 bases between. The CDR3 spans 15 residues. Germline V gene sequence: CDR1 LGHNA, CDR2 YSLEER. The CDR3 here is CASSQDHLAPEAQYF. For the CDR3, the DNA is TGCGCCAGCAGCCAAGATCATCTCGCGCCCGAGGCGCAGTATTTT.

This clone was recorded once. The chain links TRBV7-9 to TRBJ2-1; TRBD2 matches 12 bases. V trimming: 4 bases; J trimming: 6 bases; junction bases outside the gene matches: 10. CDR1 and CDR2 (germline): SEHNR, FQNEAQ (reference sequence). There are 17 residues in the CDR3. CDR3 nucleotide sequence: TGTGCCAGCAGCTCCACCAGACTAGCGGGGGTTAGCAATGAGCAGTTCTTC. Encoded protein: CASSSTRLAGVSNEQFF.